This TCR beta chain was sequenced in a study of T-cell memory formation after mild COVID-19. Germline-derived CDR1 and CDR2 are SGHRS and YFSETQ. The CDR3 totals 14 residues. The V end lost 4 bases, the J end lost 2 bases, and 9 bases lay between the germline ends. From 5'RACE with constant-segment primers came TCR alpha and TCR beta cDNA libraries that carried sample barcodes and UMIs. TCRdb analysed the 5' RACE reads with MiXCR anew, one entry per CDR3 protein. The sample lists fewer than 70,000 distinct CDR3 sequences; more than 8% were seen once. This clonotype occurred many times. The sample was PBMCs or a T cell subset sorted from them (not recorded which). The receptor was isolated from a man aged 18-30 years who had mild COVID-19 (a few samples of this study predate the infection). Cell type and time point are not known. The V and J genes are TRBV5-1 and TRBJ2-2; D is uncertain. In DNA, the CDR3 is TGCGCCAGCAGCCTGGATCCTAACACCGGGGAGCTGTTTTTT. This codes for CASSLDPNTGELFF.